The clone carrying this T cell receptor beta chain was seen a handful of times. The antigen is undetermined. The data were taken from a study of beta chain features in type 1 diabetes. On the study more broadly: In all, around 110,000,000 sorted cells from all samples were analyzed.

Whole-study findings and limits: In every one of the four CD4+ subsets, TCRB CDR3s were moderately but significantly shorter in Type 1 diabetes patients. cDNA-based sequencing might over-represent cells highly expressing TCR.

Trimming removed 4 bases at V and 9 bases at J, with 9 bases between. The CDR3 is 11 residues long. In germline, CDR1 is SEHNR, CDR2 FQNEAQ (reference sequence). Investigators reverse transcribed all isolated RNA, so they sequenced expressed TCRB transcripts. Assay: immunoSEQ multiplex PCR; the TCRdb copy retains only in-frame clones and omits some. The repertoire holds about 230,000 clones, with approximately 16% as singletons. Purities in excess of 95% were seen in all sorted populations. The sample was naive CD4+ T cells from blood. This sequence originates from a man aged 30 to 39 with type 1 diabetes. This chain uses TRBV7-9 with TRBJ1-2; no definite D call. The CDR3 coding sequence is TGTGCCAGCAGCTCAGAACCCAGCTACACCTTC. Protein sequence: CASSSEPSYTF.